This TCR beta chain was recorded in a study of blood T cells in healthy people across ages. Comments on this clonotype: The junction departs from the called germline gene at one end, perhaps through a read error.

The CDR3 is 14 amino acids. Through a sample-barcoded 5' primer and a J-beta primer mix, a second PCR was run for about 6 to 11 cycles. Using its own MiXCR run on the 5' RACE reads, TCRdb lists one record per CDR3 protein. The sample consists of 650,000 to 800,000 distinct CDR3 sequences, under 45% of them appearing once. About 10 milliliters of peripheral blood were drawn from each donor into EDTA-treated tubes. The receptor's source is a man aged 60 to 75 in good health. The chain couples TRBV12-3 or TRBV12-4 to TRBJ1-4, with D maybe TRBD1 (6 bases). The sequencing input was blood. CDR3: CASSLGGRYEKLFF. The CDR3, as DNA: TGTGCTAGCAGTTTAGGGGGACGGTATGAAAAACTGTTTTTT.